The 26 T cell receptor beta chains in this list originate from one sample, sequenced in a study of regulatory T cells in long-lasting Graves disease. CDR3 regions were amplified by Arm-PCR using iRepertoire HTBI primers to build TCR beta libraries. MiXCR, run by TCRdb on the multiplex PCR reads, gives a single entry per CDR3 protein. The table shows about 400,000 distinct CDR3 sequences, with less than 25% occurring only once. Time point of the sample: persistent/refractory GD, antithyroid drugs over 5 years with positive TRAb. RNA isolated from PBMCs was used to make the TCR library. The sequencing here drew on peripheral blood mononuclear cells (PBMCs), taken when the disease was refractory, from a patient treated with antithyroid drugs. Every receptor here comes from a female donor with Graves disease.

A note on this clonotype: The CDR3 ends on some other residue instead of the conserved phenylalanine or tryptophan, so this is likely a read error. The J gene is TRBJ1-1, the V gene TRBV11-2; D call uncertain. The CDR3 runs 16 residues. Germline values: CDR1 SGHAT, CDR2 FQNNGV. Trimming cost V 5 bases and J 0 bases, with 16 bases left between them. For the CDR3, the DNA is TGTGCCAGCAGCAAACTCAGGAGTGTTTTGAACACTGAAGCTTTCGTT. It codes for CASSKLRSVLNTEAFV.

In this sample, this clonotype turned up many times. The chain employs TRBV2 and TRBJ2-5, with unresolved D. The ends were cut back, 4 bases at V and 2 bases at J, with 11 bases in the middle. The CDR3 has 14 residues. From germline, CDR1 is SNHLY and CDR2 FYNNEI. CDR3 nucleotide sequence: TGTGCCAGCAGTGCGGTCAACTTTCAAGAGACCCAGTACTTC. It specifies CASSAVNFQETQYF.

The V call is TRBV27, the J call TRBJ2-7; no definite D call. This CDR3 spans 13 amino acids. V lost 6 bases and J 2 bases, leaving 11 bases between the germline ends. In germline, CDR1 is MNHEY, CDR2 SMNVEV (reference sequence). CDR3 sequence reads: CASRLRTTYEQYF. CDR3 bases: TGTGCCAGCAGACTACGGACCACCTACGAGCAGTACTTC.

In this sample, this clonotype turned up once. An end of the junction differs from the germline gene, which may be a read error. The chain links TRBV28 to TRBJ1-6, with D uncertain. The length of the CDR3 is 13 residues. Germline CDR1 reads MDHEN; CDR2 reads SYDVKM. This CDR3 is CASSLRTYSPPHF. The CDR3 bases are TGTGCCAGCAGTTTACGAACGTATTCACCCCCCCACTTT.

This chain connects TRBV15 to TRBJ1-4, with D unclear. This CDR3 is 15 amino acids long. The germline V gene has CDR1 LNHNV and CDR2 YYDKDF (reference sequence). V dropped 0 bases and J dropped 7 bases, with 12 bases sitting between them. CDR3 sequence: CATSRDLGLGEKLFF. The DNA of the CDR3 is TGTGCCACCAGCAGAGATTTGGGGTTGGGTGAAAAACTGTTTTTT. Variable domain in full (rest from reference TRBV15 and TRBJ1-4): DAMVIQNPRYQVTQFGKPVTLSCSQTLNHNVMYWYQQKSSQAPKLLFHYYDKDFNNEADTPDNFQSRRPNTSFCFLDIRSPGLGDTAMYLCATSRDLGLGEKLFFGSGTQLSVL.

This clonotype was seen many times. V usage is TRBV28 and J usage is TRBJ2-7; 7 bases fit TRBD1. The CDR3 covers 15 residues. J was trimmed by 2 bases and V by 7 bases; bases with no gene match: 11. CDR1 is MDHEN and CDR2 is SYDVKM in the germline V gene. The CDR3 region is CASTPAGTAAYEQYF. CDR3 coding DNA: TGTGCCAGCACCCCAGCCGGGACAGCAGCCTACGAGCAGTACTTC.

The table lists this clonotype with many counts. The chain recombines TRBV13 with TRBJ1-5; 7 nucleotides match TRBD1. The trim removed 0 bases at V and 2 bases at J, leaving 4 bases unmatched. The CDR3 is made up of 16 amino acids. Germline CDR1 PRHDT, CDR2 FYEKMQ (reference sequence). CDR3 nucleotides: TGTGCCAGCAGCTTAGGCGGGACAGAGGGCAATCAGCCCCAGCATTTT. It translates to CASSLGGTEGNQPQHF.

In this sample, this clonotype turned up many times. This chain joins TRBV2 and TRBJ1-2; 7 nucleotides line up with TRBD1. CDR3 length equals 15 residues. The V gene's germline CDR1 is SNHLY and CDR2 FYNNEI. V was pared by 8 bases and J by 4 bases, with 13 bases of the junction left unmatched. The CDR3 is CASVETGVMVYGYTF. In nucleotides, the CDR3 is TGTGCCAGCGTGGAAACAGGGGTGATGGTCTATGGCTACACCTTC.

This clonotype was found many times. V is TRBV6-1 and J is TRBJ2-7; 9 nucleotides agree with TRBD2. V lost 5 bases and J lost 0; bases outside the gene matches: 2. From germline, CDR1 is MNHNS and CDR2 SASEGT. This CDR3 spans 14 amino acids. The DNA of the CDR3 is TGTGCCAGCAGTCGGACTAGCGTCTCCTACGAGCAGTACTTC. Translated, it gives CASSRTSVSYEQYF.

This clonotype was picked up one time. The germline gene is not matched at one end of the junction; a read error may be the cause. This sequence joins TRBV7-9 and TRBJ1-3; D is undetermined. Germline V CDR1 and CDR2: SEHNR, FQNEAQ (reference sequence). The CDR3 is 15 amino acids. CDR3 in amino acids: CASGPQGGSGNTVYF. The DNA of the CDR3 is TGTGCCAGCGGGCCCCAAGGCGGCTCTGGAAACACCGTATATTTT.

There are a few counts of this clonotype. With a far larger clone one base away, a read error is the likely cause. Written as DNA, the CDR3 is TGTGCCAGCAGTGTGTTTCCTCCGGGGGACAGGGGAACAGGAACTGAAGCTTCCTTT. Its protein product is CASSVFPPGDRGTGTEASF. The J gene is TRBJ1-1, the V gene TRBV11-2, with 10 bases that match TRBD1. CDR1 is SGHAT and CDR2 is FQNNGV in the germline V gene. This CDR3 region has 19 residues.

In this sample, this clonotype turned up a few times. The V and J genes are TRBV18 and TRBJ1-1, with D hard to call. The V end was cut by 5 bases, the J end by 3 bases, with 10 bases between. Germline V gene lookup returns CDR1 KGHSH and CDR2 LQKENI. This CDR3 contains 13 residues. The CDR3 nucleotides read TGTGCCAGCTCAAGAAACAAGGACACTGAAGCTTTCTTT. It encodes CASSRNKDTEAFF.

Note on this clonotype: A much bigger clone sits one base away, suggesting this may be a read error. The chain joins TRBV12-3 or TRBV12-4 to TRBJ2-2, with D unclear. V shed 6 bases and J shed 3 bases, with 14 bases lying between them. The CDR3 covers 15 residues. In DNA form, the CDR3 reads TGTGCCAGCAGGTCACGGATGCGAGACACCGGGGAGCTGTTTTTT. Protein product: CASRSRMRDTGELFF.

The chain links TRBV27 to TRBJ1-5; no clear D. V lost 2 bases, J lost 1 base, and 12 bases lay in between. The CDR3 is 16 residues long. Looked up from germline, CDR1 is MNHEY and CDR2 is SMNVEV (reference sequence). CDR3 in DNA: TGTGCCAGCAGTTTAACCGCGGGATGGAGCAATCAGCCCCAGCATTTT. This encodes CASSLTAGWSNQPQHF.

This clonotype was picked up one time. The chain employs TRBV6-9 and TRBJ1-5, with D hard to call. Trimming left V 4 bases short and J 9 bases short, with 16 bases between. The CDR3 extends over 14 amino acids. CDR1 and CDR2 (germline): MNHGY, SVAAGI. CDR3 protein: CASSFSRERGPQHF. The CDR3 DNA reads as TGTGCCAGCAGTTTTTCGCGGGAGCGGGGGCCCCAGCATTTT.

This clonotype was seen ten or more times. The gene calls are TRBV6-1 and TRBJ1-6; a possible D gene is TRBD1 (5 bases). This CDR3 comprises 15 residues. The V end lost 1 base, the J end lost 7 bases, and 11 bases lay between the germline ends. CDR1 MNHNS and CDR2 SASEGT come from the germline V gene. The CDR3 is CASSEVVAGNSPLHF. The CDR3 nucleotides are TGTGCCAGCAGTGAAGTGGTGGCAGGGAATTCACCCCTCCACTTT.

This clonotype occurred a few times. This sequence joins TRBV12-3 or TRBV12-4 and TRBJ2-7; TRBD2 might be the D (7 bases). Trimming cost V 4 bases and J 3 bases, with 16 bases left between them. The CDR3 is 15 residues long. CDR3 residues: CASSYGGAPLYEQYF. CDR3 in DNA: TGTGCCAGCAGTTATGGGGGGGCCCCCCTCTACGAGCAGTACTTC.

The V and J genes are TRBV5-5 and TRBJ1-2; D is ambiguous. V lost 7 bases, J lost 4 bases, and 11 bases lay in between. Per the germline V gene, CDR1 is SGHKS and CDR2 is YYEKEE (reference sequence). The CDR3 covers 12 residues. The chain's CDR3 is CASSRSSYGYTF. The CDR3, as DNA: TGTGCCAGCTCCCGATCTTCCTATGGCTACACCTTC.

This clonotype was seen only a few times. The genes are TRBV5-1 and TRBJ2-2; perhaps TRBD2 as D (5 bases). The V gene lost 3 bases and the J gene lost 0 bases, with 12 bases spanning the gap. The germline gives CDR1 SGHRS, CDR2 YFSETQ. CDR3 length equals 16 residues. The CDR3 DNA reads as TGCGCCAGCAGCTCGGGAAGCTCAACGAACACCGGGGAGCTGTTTTTT. Amino acid sequence: CASSSGSSTNTGELFF.

The chain uses TRBV20-1 and TRBJ2-7; 11 bases match TRBD2. This CDR3 is 13 amino acids long. The trim removed 6 bases at V and 3 bases at J, leaving 4 bases unmatched. Germline V CDR1 and CDR2: DFQATT, SNEGSKA (reference sequence). The DNA of the CDR3 is TGCAGTGCGAGGGGACTAGCGGTCTACGAGCAGTACTTC. It codes for CSARGLAVYEQYF.

This rearrangement joins TRBV30 to TRBJ1-4, with D perhaps TRBD1 (5 bases). CDR3 size: 11 residues. Trimming cost V 6 bases and J 8 bases, with 10 bases left between them. Germline V gene lookup returns CDR1 GTSNPN and CDR2 SVGIG (reference sequence). CDR3 DNA sequence: TGTGCCTGCGTAGCAGGGGAAAAACTGTTTTTT. Amino acid sequence: CACVAGEKLFF. Together with reference TRBV30 and TRBJ1-4, the CDR3 gives the full variable domain: SQTIHQWPATLVQPVGSPLSLECTVEGTSNPNLYWYRQAAGRGLQLLFYSVGIGQISSEVPQNLSASRPQDRQFILSSKKLLLSDSGFYLCACVAGEKLFFGSGTQLSVL.

The chain uses TRBV19 and TRBJ2-4; 7 bases fit TRBD1. Germline V CDR1 and CDR2: LNHDA, SQIVND (reference sequence). The CDR3 runs to 17 residues. J gave up 0 bases and V 3 bases, and 8 bases lay outside the gene matches. In DNA form, the CDR3 reads TGTGCCAGTAGTATCCAGGGACAGTCATTAGCCAAAAACATTCAGTACTTC. Protein: CASSIQGQSLAKNIQYF.

This clonotype was found many times. CDR3 in DNA: TGTGCCAGCAGTGGGGAGAACAGGGGGCTTGAGCAGTACTTC. It codes for CASSGENRGLEQYF. This chain links TRBV2 with TRBJ2-7; the match to TRBD1 covers 9 bases. In germline, CDR1 is SNHLY, CDR2 FYNNEI. V was clipped by 4 bases and J by 7 bases; unmatched bases: 8. The CDR3 contains 14 residues.

This clonotype came up many times. The V gene is TRBV19, the J gene TRBJ1-2, with TRBD1 as a possible D gene (6 bases). Trimming cost V 5 bases and J 13 bases, with 14 bases left between them. The CDR3 is made up of 11 amino acids. From germline, CDR1 is LNHDA and CDR2 SQIVND (reference sequence). The CDR3 is CASSYGGACTF. CDR3 bases: TGTGCCAGTAGTTATGGGGGCGCATGCACCTTC. Full variable domain (outside the CDR3, taken from reference TRBV19 and TRBJ1-2): DGGITQSPKYLFRKEGQNVTLSCEQNLNHDAMYWYRQDPGQGLRLIYYSQIVNDFQKGDIAEGYSVSREKKESFPLTVTSAQKNPTAFYLCASSYGGACTFGSGTRLTVV.

V gene TRBV10-3 combines with J gene TRBJ2-2; 7 bases fit TRBD1. CDR3 size: 15 residues. The trim removed 7 bases at V and 5 bases at J, leaving 10 bases unmatched. Looked up from germline, CDR1 is ENHRY and CDR2 is SYGVKD. CDR3 protein: CAITAVEGATGELFF. The CDR3 DNA reads as TGTGCCATCACCGCTGTAGAGGGGGCGACCGGGGAGCTGTTTTTT.

This chain connects TRBV5-1 to TRBJ2-5; 8 bases align to TRBD2. This CDR3 comprises 17 residues. CDR1 is SGHRS and CDR2 is YFSETQ in the germline V gene. The V gene end was trimmed by 4 bases and the J gene end by 1 base; junction bases not matched to a gene: 12. CDR3 in amino acids: CASSDWRGSGTQETQYF. CDR3 DNA sequence: TGCGCCAGCAGCGACTGGCGAGGTAGCGGGACCCAAGAGACCCAGTACTTC.